The 27 T cell receptor beta chains below come from one sample, sequenced in a study of graft-versus-host responses after intestinal transplantation. The protocol was immunoSEQ multiplex PCR, while the TCRdb copy is restricted to in-frame clones and leaves out a portion. The data contain 7,000 to 8,500 clones, about 90% of them seen just once; the ten biggest clones take up roughly 1.5%. The sequenced sample was PBMCs, obtained about 30 days after intestinal transplant. The receptors stem from a human patient who received an intestinal transplant, so some T cells may come from the graft donor.

The rearrangement links TRBV29-1 to TRBJ2-1; 13 bases align to TRBD2. The ends lost 3 bases at V and 4 bases at J; junction bases unmatched: 0. CDR3 length equals 14 residues. Germline values: CDR1 SQVTM, CDR2 ANQGSEA. The DNA for the CDR3 is TGCAGCGTTGAGACTAGCGGGGGGTACAATGAGCAGTTCTTC. Translation gives CSVETSGGYNEQFF.

This clone has just one count. The gene calls are TRBV11-2 and TRBJ1-3; a possible D gene is TRBD1 (5 bases). The CDR3 runs to 16 residues. Germline loops: CDR1 SGHAT, CDR2 FQNNGV. V lost 5 bases and J 0 bases, leaving 14 bases between the germline ends. CDR3 bases: TGTGCCAGCAGCCGGCGCGGGGGATTCTCTGGAAACACCATATATTTT. Its protein product is CASSRRGGFSGNTIYF.

The chain recombines TRBV30 with TRBJ2-2; D tentatively fits TRBD1 or TRBD2 (5 bases each). This CDR3 is 13 amino acids long. The V end lost 1 base, the J end lost 4 bases, and 7 bases lay between the germline ends. The germline V gene has CDR1 GTSNPN and CDR2 SVGIG (reference sequence). The CDR3 DNA reads as TGTGCCTGGAGTGACGGGACCACCGGGGAGCTGTTTTTT. Its protein is CAWSDGTTGELFF.

The V and J genes are TRBV4-1 and TRBJ1-2; perhaps TRBD1 as D (5 bases). Germline V gene lookup returns CDR1 MGHRA and CDR2 YSYEKL. Between the trimmed V and J ends, which lost 1 base and 3 bases, there was a span of 15 bases. The CDR3 is 16 residues long. The CDR3 DNA reads as TGCGCCAGCAGCCAAGGTGCTGGTCCAGGGTACTATGGCTACACCTTC. This codes for CASSQGAGPGYYGYTF.

DNA of the CDR3: TGTGCCAGCAGCTTAGAAGGTCGGCCGCTGGCGAACACCGGGGAGCTGTTTTTT. It codes for CASSLEGRPLANTGELFF. The chain joins TRBV7-9 to TRBJ2-2, with D hard to call. Trimming took off 1 base at V and 0 bases at J, with 15 bases between the two ends. Germline CDR1 SEHNR, CDR2 FQNEAQ (reference sequence). This CDR3 is built from 18 residues.

This sequence joins TRBV5-4 and TRBJ1-2, with unresolved D. The CDR3 consists of 13 residues. Germline V gives CDR1 SGHNT, CDR2 YYREEE (reference sequence). V shed 1 base and J shed 2 bases, with 6 bases lying between them. In nucleotides, the CDR3 is TGTGCCAGCAGCTTGCAGGCGAACTATGGCTACACCTTC. This translates into CASSLQANYGYTF.

The rearrangement uses TRBV27 and TRBJ1-2, with 7 bases matching TRBD1. Germline V gene sequence: CDR1 MNHEY, CDR2 SMNVEV (reference sequence). The CDR3 runs to 15 residues. V lost 6 bases and J lost 7; bases outside the gene matches: 14. The CDR3 DNA follows: TGTGCCAGCAGACGTAGAGGGGGCGAATCACTTGGCTACACCTTC. This encodes CASRRRGGESLGYTF.

The chain carries TRBV7-9 and TRBJ2-5; 7 nucleotides agree with TRBD1. The length of the CDR3 is 16 residues. V was pared by 4 bases and J by 2 bases, with 10 bases of the junction left unmatched. Per germline, CDR1 SEHNR and CDR2 FQNEAQ (reference sequence). CDR3 amino acids: CASSWTMTGRQETQYF. DNA for the CDR3: TGTGCCAGCAGCTGGACAATGACAGGGCGACAAGAGACCCAGTACTTC.

The V and J genes are TRBV30 and TRBJ1-1; D not certain. V gave up 5 bases and J gave up 5 bases, with 9 bases separating them. Germline V gene sequence: CDR1 GTSNPN, CDR2 SVGIG (reference sequence). CDR3 length: 11 amino acids. The CDR3 DNA reads as TGTGCCTGGGGAAAGGTAACTGAAGCTTTCTTT. Translating gives CAWGKVTEAFF.

The chain is built from TRBV7-8 and TRBJ1-2; a possible D gene is TRBD1 (6 bases). Germline CDR1 SGHVS, CDR2 FQNEAQ. This CDR3 region has 17 residues. V was clipped by 2 bases and J by 6 bases, with 22 bases between them. The CDR3 coding sequence is TGTGCCAGCAGCTTACTATTGCAGGGGCTGAAAGGGGATGGCTACACCTTC. This codes for CASSLLLQGLKGDGYTF.

This clone was observed once. The J gene is TRBJ1-5, the V gene TRBV6-5; no reliable D call. CDR1 is MNHEY, CDR2 SVGAGI, per germline. The ends were cut back, 0 bases at V and 7 bases at J, with 7 bases in the middle. The CDR3 totals 13 residues. CDR3 in amino acids: CASSYSLSQPQHF. In nucleotides, the CDR3 is TGTGCCAGCAGTTACTCGTTATCGCAGCCCCAGCATTTT.

The rearrangement uses TRBV30 and TRBJ2-1; D gene unclear. The V end was cut by 2 bases, the J end by 5 bases, with 10 bases between. Germline loops: CDR1 GTSNPN, CDR2 SVGIG (reference sequence). The CDR3 extends over 13 amino acids. The CDR3 loop is CAWSRFEHNEQFF. CDR3 DNA sequence: TGTGCCTGGAGTCGTTTCGAGCACAATGAGCAGTTCTTC.

This chain joins TRBV7-8 and TRBJ1-1; D call uncertain. From germline, CDR1 is SGHVS and CDR2 FQNEAQ. This CDR3 has 16 residues. V was cut by 0 bases and J by 4 bases, with 15 bases left in between. The CDR3 sequence: CASSLASAGMGTEAFF. Here the CDR3 DNA reads TGTGCCAGCAGCTTAGCTTCTGCCGGTATGGGCACTGAAGCTTTCTTT.

The chain carries TRBV4-1 and TRBJ1-1, with 9 bases fitting TRBD1. J gave up 1 base and V 9 bases, and 21 bases lay outside the gene matches. There are 19 residues in the CDR3. The germline V gene encodes CDR1 MGHRA and CDR2 YSYEKL. This CDR3 reads CASSGQGIPSTPGNTEAFF. CDR3 in DNA: TGCGCCAGTTCGGGACAGGGAATTCCCTCTACCCCTGGGAACACTGAAGCTTTCTTT.

The chain carries TRBV7-2 and TRBJ2-1, with D tentatively TRBD2 (6 bases). The V gene's germline CDR1 is SGHTA and CDR2 FQGNSA. There are 14 residues in the CDR3. V lost 1 base, J lost 3 bases, and 7 bases lay in between. The CDR3 DNA follows: TGTGCCAGCAGCTTAGTGGAGGGCTACAATGAGCAGTTCTTC. This encodes CASSLVEGYNEQFF.

V and J are TRBV23-1 and TRBJ2-4; no reliable D call. TRBV23-1 is flagged as an ORF with uncertain function. This CDR3 comprises 14 residues. The ends were cut back, 4 bases at V and 6 bases at J, with 13 bases in the middle. The CDR3 loop reads CASSPSKVINIQYF. For the CDR3, the DNA is TGCGCCAGCAGTCCCAGTAAGGTGATAAACATTCAGTACTTC.

The chain joins TRBV15 to TRBJ1-5; 7 positions agree with TRBD1. CDR1 LNHNV and CDR2 YYDKDF come from the germline V gene (reference sequence). This CDR3 region has 15 residues. Trimming removed 0 bases from V and 6 bases from J; junction bases left unmatched: 5. The CDR3 sequence is CATSRDWTGGQPQHF. The CDR3 DNA sequence: TGTGCCACCAGCAGAGATTGGACAGGAGGTCAGCCCCAGCATTTT.

The chain couples TRBV11-2 to TRBJ1-5; no definite D call. This CDR3 region has 13 residues. Germline CDR1 and CDR2: SGHAT and FQNNGV. Trimming left V 3 bases short and J 7 bases short, with 10 bases between. The CDR3 is CASSLGSGQPQHF. The DNA for the CDR3 is TGTGCCAGCAGCTTGGGTTCGGGGCAGCCCCAGCATTTT.

V gene TRBV27 combines with J gene TRBJ1-2; tentative D call: TRBD1 (6 bases). Looked up from germline, CDR1 is MNHEY and CDR2 is SMNVEV (reference sequence). V lost 5 bases and J lost 7, with 17 bases in between. The CDR3 runs 14 residues. In DNA form, the CDR3 reads TGTGCCAGCAGTCCTCCGGCGGGGGCCGGTGGCTACACCTTC. Its protein is CASSPPAGAGGYTF.

CDR3: CASSLEIGDYGYTF. The CDR3, as DNA: TGTGCCAGCAGCTTGGAAATTGGGGACTATGGCTACACCTTC. The rearrangement links TRBV5-5 to TRBJ1-2; D remains ambiguous. From germline, CDR1 is SGHKS and CDR2 YYEKEE (reference sequence). The CDR3 sequence is 14 residues long. V dropped 0 bases and J dropped 3 bases, with 9 bases sitting between them.

This chain connects TRBV7-2 to TRBJ2-2; 10 bases are a match to TRBD2. This CDR3 contains 16 residues. Per the germline V gene, CDR1 is SGHTA and CDR2 is FQGNSA. The ends lost 4 bases at V and 3 bases at J; junction bases unmatched: 5. This CDR3 is CASSYLAGGYTGELFF. Here the CDR3 DNA reads TGTGCCAGCAGCTACTTAGCGGGGGGATACACCGGGGAGCTGTTTTTT.

On this clone itself: The junction departs from germline at one end; a sequencing error may be responsible. The rearrangement joins TRBV6-1 to TRBJ1-2; the D is unclear. The CDR3 sequence is 11 residues long. From germline, CDR1 is MNHNS and CDR2 SASEGT. The CDR3 spells CASSEAGQFRF. CDR3 DNA sequence: TGTGCCAGCAGTGAAGCAGGGCAGTTCCGCTTC.

The CDR3 loop reads CASSLLSRAEMNTEAFF. CDR3 nucleotides: TGCGCCAGCAGCTTGTTATCCAGGGCAGAGATGAACACTGAAGCTTTCTTT. This chain connects TRBV5-1 to TRBJ1-1; D may be TRBD1 (5 bases). The V gene's germline CDR1 is SGHRS and CDR2 YFSETQ. This CDR3 has 17 amino acids. The V end lost 1 base, the J end lost 0 bases, and 16 bases lay between the germline ends.

The rearrangement uses TRBV2 and TRBJ1-6; TRBD1 might be the D (5 bases). This CDR3 is 16 amino acids long. CDR1 SNHLY and CDR2 FYNNEI come from the germline V gene. Trimming left V 2 bases short and J 7 bases short, with 15 bases between. CDR3 DNA sequence: TGTGCCAGCAGTGAACCCCAGGGAATGGTGAATTCACCCCTCCACTTT. Amino acids: CASSEPQGMVNSPLHF.

The chain recombines TRBV7-9 with TRBJ2-5, with 8 bases aligning to TRBD2. J lost 2 bases, V lost 11 bases, and 4 bases had no gene match. The CDR3 runs 12 residues. The germline V gene encodes CDR1 SEHNR and CDR2 FQNEAQ (reference sequence). The chain's CDR3 is CAAGGSQETQYF. The CDR3 DNA reads as TGTGCCGCGGGGGGCAGTCAAGAGACCCAGTACTTC.

The V and J genes are TRBV27 and TRBJ1-6, with D possibly matching TRBD1 (6 bases). This CDR3 is 14 amino acids long. Germline CDR1 is MNHEY and CDR2 is SMNVEV (reference sequence). V lost 2 bases and J lost 15, with 17 bases in between. The CDR3 spells CASSLLAGEGVLHF. The CDR3, as DNA: TGTGCCAGCAGTTTACTGGCAGGGGAGGGGGTCCTCCACTTT.

V is TRBV30 and J is TRBJ2-3; TRBD1 aligns across 10 bases. From germline, CDR1 is GTSNPN and CDR2 SVGIG (reference sequence). The CDR3 loop spans 15 amino acids. With 6 bases clipped from V and 3 bases from J, the junction kept 9 bases outside the gene matches. This CDR3 reads CACLDDRGQTDTQYF. CDR3 nucleotides: TGTGCCTGTCTCGACGACAGGGGGCAGACAGATACGCAGTATTTT. The full variable domain, rest sourced from reference TRBV30 and TRBJ2-3, is SQTIHQWPATLVQPVGSPLSLECTVEGTSNPNLYWYRQAAGRGLQLLFYSVGIGQISSEVPQNLSASRPQDRQFILSSKKLLLSDSGFYLCACLDDRGQTDTQYFGPGTRLTVL.